The 26 T cell receptor beta chains reported below all come from one sample, sequenced in a study of blood T cell repertoires in COVID-19. Only in-frame clones appear in the TCRdb table, and some are missing; sequencing was by immunoSEQ multiplex PCR. The table includes 200,000 to 250,000 clones, about 87% detected once. The sequencing input was peripheral blood. These receptors came from a man aged 25-45 years with COVID-19, enrolled during active disease.

The rearrangement uses TRBV7-3 and TRBJ1-6; weak D call: TRBD1 (6 bases). The CDR3 spans 16 residues. Germline V gene data show CDR1 as SGHTA and CDR2 as FQGTGA. V shed 3 bases and J shed 7 bases, with 16 bases lying between them. CDR3 sequence reads: CASSLLGGGLNSPLHF. CDR3 in DNA: TGTGCCAGCAGCTTGTTGGGAGGGGGTTTGAATTCACCCCTCCACTTT.

This chain links TRBV2 with TRBJ2-7, with 8 bases that match TRBD2. With V trimmed by 3 bases and J by 4 bases, 11 bases remained unmatched. In germline, CDR1 is SNHLY, CDR2 FYNNEI. The CDR3 is made up of 16 amino acids. The CDR3, as DNA: TGTGCCAGCAGTGAGACCAGCGGGAGTAATCCGTACGAGCAGTACTTC. Its translation is CASSETSGSNPYEQYF.

The V call is TRBV11-2, the J call TRBJ2-1, with 10 bases lining up with TRBD2. Trimming at V came to 0 bases and at J to 9 bases, leaving 8 bases not matched to a gene. The CDR3 is made up of 16 amino acids. Germline assignment: CDR1 SGHAT and CDR2 FQNNGV. The DNA of the CDR3 is TGTGCCAGCAGCTTAGATCAGGGAGCGGGAGGGCGTGAGCAGTTCTTC. This codes for CASSLDQGAGGREQFF.

J is TRBJ2-7 and V is TRBV11-1, with 8 bases aligning to TRBD1. V lost 6 bases, J lost 2 bases, and 6 bases stayed unmatched. The length of the CDR3 is 14 residues. The germline V gene has CDR1 SGHAT and CDR2 FQDESV (reference sequence). For the CDR3, the DNA is TGTGCCAGCAGACTGACAGGGGCGACCTACGAGCAGTACTTC. This sequence encodes CASRLTGATYEQYF.

The CDR3 is CASGLQGAGNTEAFF. The CDR3 nucleotides read TGTGCCAGCGGCCTACAGGGGGCGGGGAACACTGAAGCTTTCTTT. The J gene is TRBJ1-1, the V gene TRBV7-2, with 9 bases that match TRBD1. Germline trimming cut 8 bases from V and 1 base from J; bases unmatched to any gene: 8. The V gene's germline CDR1 is SGHTA and CDR2 FQGNSA. This CDR3 is built from 15 residues.

The chain has TRBV12-3 or TRBV12-4 and TRBJ2-7; D not certain. The CDR3 length is 12 residues. Trimming left V 2 bases short and J 7 bases short, with 9 bases between. The CDR3 region has the DNA TGTGCCAGCAGTTTAATTCCGGGTGAGCAGTACTTC. It is translated as CASSLIPGEQYF.

The rearrangement joins TRBV6-6 to TRBJ1-4, with TRBD1 as a possible D gene (5 bases). Germline-derived CDR1 and CDR2 are MNHNY and SVGAGI (reference sequence). The CDR3 consists of 13 residues. The V end lost 11 bases, the J end lost 5 bases, and 15 bases lay between the germline ends. The CDR3 sequence: CAGRGYGNEKLFF. The CDR3 nucleotides are TGTGCCGGAAGGGGTTACGGGAATGAAAAACTGTTTTTT.

J is TRBJ1-2 and V is TRBV5-4, with 12 bases aligning to TRBD1. This CDR3 is built from 15 residues. The V gene end was trimmed by 4 bases and the J gene end by 8 bases; junction bases not matched to a gene: 9. The V gene's germline CDR1 is SGHNT and CDR2 YYREEE (reference sequence). The CDR3 loop is CASSLPGQGALGYTF. CDR3 bases: TGTGCCAGCAGCCTGCCGGGACAGGGGGCGCTGGGCTACACCTTC.

The chain carries TRBV7-8 and TRBJ2-7; D may be TRBD2 (6 bases). CDR3 length equals 14 residues. Germline V gives CDR1 SGHVS, CDR2 FQNEAQ. Deletions cut 1 base from V and 4 bases from J, with 11 bases between. The chain's CDR3 is CASSLDAGRYEQYF. The CDR3 bases are TGTGCCAGCAGCTTAGATGCAGGGAGGTACGAGCAGTACTTC. Combining the CDR3 with reference TRBV7-8 and TRBJ2-7 gives the whole variable domain GAGVSQSPRYKVAKRGQDVALRCDPISGHVSLFWYQQALGQGPEFLTYFQNEAQLDKSGLPSDRFFAERPEGSVSTLKIQRTQQEDSAVYLCASSLDAGRYEQYFGPGTRLTVT.

This clone was seen once. V usage is TRBV28 and J usage is TRBJ1-1; D is unresolved. Looked up from germline, CDR1 is MDHEN and CDR2 is SYDVKM. This CDR3 is 11 amino acids long. The ends were cut back, 8 bases at V and 4 bases at J, with 8 bases in the middle. CDR3 protein: CASLTVTEAFF. The CDR3 DNA sequence: TGTGCCAGCTTGACTGTCACTGAAGCTTTCTTT.

This clone was recorded only once. This rearrangement joins TRBV27 to TRBJ2-1, with D possibly TRBD1 on 5 matching bases. The CDR3 spans 16 residues. V was pared by 0 bases and J by 4 bases, with 13 bases between. Per germline, CDR1 MNHEY and CDR2 SMNVEV (reference sequence). This chain's CDR3 is CASSLSEGAVYNEQFF. CDR3 nucleotides: TGTGCCAGCAGTTTATCGGAAGGGGCGGTATACAATGAGCAGTTCTTC.

The chain carries TRBV7-9 and TRBJ2-1; 14 bases map to TRBD2. Trimming took 5 bases from V and 9 from J; bases not matched to a gene: 9. The length of the CDR3 is 16 residues. Per the germline V gene, CDR1 is SEHNR and CDR2 is FQNEAQ (reference sequence). The CDR3 region has the DNA TGTGCCAGCAGCCTTGGACTAGCGGGAGGCTTTAGTGAGCAGTTCTTC. Protein sequence: CASSLGLAGGFSEQFF.

This clone was counted a single time. The V call is TRBV5-4, the J call TRBJ1-2, with D tentatively TRBD1 (5 bases). V was pared by 4 bases and J by 0 bases, with 13 bases between. Germline lookup yields CDR1 SGHNT and CDR2 YYREEE (reference sequence). The CDR3 contains 15 residues. In nucleotides, the CDR3 is TGTGCCAGCAGCCCAGTCCGGGGGGCTAACTATGGCTACACCTTC. As protein: CASSPVRGANYGYTF.

The J gene is TRBJ1-4, the V gene TRBV5-6; D might be TRBD1 (5 bases). V lost 1 base, J lost 5 bases, and 12 bases lay in between. Germline lookup yields CDR1 SGHDT and CDR2 YYEEEE. The CDR3 extends over 15 amino acids. Here the CDR3 reads CASSLTGSLNEKLFF. The CDR3 DNA follows: TGTGCCAGCAGCTTGACAGGCAGTTTAAATGAAAAACTGTTTTTT.

The chain uses TRBV11-3 and TRBJ2-1, with D unclear. The V gene lost 5 bases and the J gene lost 5 bases, with 16 bases spanning the gap. This CDR3 spans 15 amino acids. CDR1 is SGHNT, CDR2 YENEEA, per germline. The CDR3 is CASSPMSPVNNEQFF. The CDR3 nucleotides are TGTGCCAGCAGCCCCATGAGCCCCGTCAACAATGAGCAGTTCTTC.

V usage is TRBV5-4 and J usage is TRBJ1-6; 9 bases fit TRBD1. Trimming at V came to 4 bases and at J to 8 bases, leaving 7 bases not matched to a gene. Germline V lookup: CDR1 SGHNT, CDR2 YYREEE (reference sequence). The CDR3 covers 15 residues. CDR3 amino acids: CASSTYRGQDSPLHF. CDR3 coding DNA: TGTGCCAGCAGCACATACAGGGGGCAAGATTCACCCCTCCACTTT.

The rearrangement links TRBV5-6 to TRBJ1-2; the D is unclear. V was clipped by 4 bases and J by 1 base, with 17 bases between them. This CDR3 comprises 16 residues. In germline, CDR1 is SGHDT, CDR2 YYEEEE. CDR3 protein: CASSLRLLRFNYGYTF. CDR3 in DNA: TGTGCCAGCAGCCTACGACTGTTGCGATTTAACTATGGCTACACCTTC.

V usage is TRBV5-1 and J usage is TRBJ1-1; weak D call: TRBD1 (5 bases). This CDR3 contains 14 residues. Trimming left V 5 bases short and J 4 bases short, with 15 bases between. Per germline, CDR1 SGHRS and CDR2 YFSETQ. The CDR3 is CASRGEGGVTEAFF. CDR3 DNA sequence: TGCGCCAGCAGGGGGGAAGGAGGGGTCACTGAAGCTTTCTTT.

CDR3 coding DNA: TGTGCCAGCAGCTTATCGGGTCCACAGGGCCAGCAGTACTTC. Residues: CASSLSGPQGQQYF. V usage is TRBV7-2 and J usage is TRBJ2-7, with D perhaps matching TRBD1 (6 bases). This CDR3 region has 14 residues. CDR1 and CDR2 from the germline V gene are SGHTA and FQGNSA. Trimming removed 2 bases from V and 8 bases from J, with 16 bases in between. The full variable domain, in which reference TRBV7-2 and TRBJ2-7 provide the parts outside the CDR3, is GAGVSQSPSNKVTEKGKDVELRCDPISGHTALYWYRQSLGQGLEFLIYFQGNSAPDKSGLPSDRFSAERTGGSVSTLTIQRTQQEDSAVYLCASSLSGPQGQQYFGPGTRLTVT.

The rearrangement uses TRBV24-1 and TRBJ2-1; 14 nucleotides align to TRBD2. The CDR3 consists of 14 residues. Germline V CDR1 and CDR2: KGHDR, SFDVKD. With V trimmed by 10 bases and J by 10 bases, 8 bases remained unmatched. The CDR3 DNA reads as TGTGCCACTGAGGGACTAGCGGGAGTAGGAGAGCAGTTCTTC. The encoded protein is CATEGLAGVGEQFF.

The genes are TRBV28 and TRBJ2-7; TRBD2 aligns across 12 bases. CDR3 length equals 12 residues. In germline, CDR1 is MDHEN, CDR2 SYDVKM. J lost 4 bases, V lost 10 bases, and 2 bases had no gene match. The CDR3 spells CATTSGRYEQYF. CDR3 bases: TGTGCCACTACTAGCGGGAGGTACGAGCAGTACTTC.

The chain is built from TRBV24-1 and TRBJ2-7; D unresolved. The germline gives CDR1 KGHDR, CDR2 SFDVKD. There are 13 residues in the CDR3. The V end lost 2 bases, the J end lost 2 bases, and 6 bases lay between the germline ends. The CDR3 coding sequence is TGTGCCACCAGTGATTGGGCTGCCTACGAGCAGTACTTC. Protein sequence: CATSDWAAYEQYF.

V gene TRBV7-3 combines with J gene TRBJ2-1; 8 nucleotides agree with TRBD2. The CDR3 is 16 residues long. The V gene's germline CDR1 is SGHTA and CDR2 FQGTGA. The junction had 2 bases not matched to a gene; V was cut back by 1 base and J by 0 bases. CDR3 residues: CASSLSSGASYNEQFF. Here the CDR3 DNA reads TGTGCCAGCAGCTTAAGTAGCGGGGCCTCCTACAATGAGCAGTTCTTC. Drawing the rest from reference TRBV7-3 and TRBJ2-1, the complete variable domain is GAGVSQTPSNKVTEKGKYVELRCDPISGHTALYWYRQSLGQGPEFLIYFQGTGAADDSGLPNDRFFAVRPEGSVSTLKIQRTERGDSAVYLCASSLSSGASYNEQFFGPGTRLTVL.

This sequence joins TRBV7-3 and TRBJ2-7, with D uncertain. Trimming took 6 bases from V and 3 from J, leaving 12 bases between them. CDR3 length equals 13 residues. Germline V gene data show CDR1 as SGHTA and CDR2 as FQGTGA. CDR3 bases: TGTGCCAGCAGTTCCAACAGTGGCTACGAGCAGTACTTC. Amino acid sequence: CASSSNSGYEQYF.

The rearrangement joins TRBV20-1 to TRBJ1-2; D gene uncertain. The CDR3 extends over 11 amino acids. Germline assignment: CDR1 DFQATT and CDR2 SNEGSKA (reference sequence). CDR3 DNA: TGCAGGATACGGCGGGACTATGGCTACACCTTC. Encoded protein: CRIRRDYGYTF.

This clone was observed a single time. The rearrangement joins TRBV18 to TRBJ2-2, with 10 bases fitting TRBD2. This CDR3 is 17 amino acids long. Per germline, CDR1 KGHSH and CDR2 LQKENI. V was clipped by 0 bases and J by 6 bases; unmatched bases: 7. The CDR3 DNA reads as TGTGCCAGCTCACCACCGGGTCTAGCGGGAGTGTCCGGGGAGCTGTTTTTT. Encoded protein: CASSPPGLAGVSGELFF. Full variable domain (missing parts from reference TRBV18 and TRBJ2-2): NAGVMQNPRHLVRRRGQEARLRCSPMKGHSHVYWYRQLPEEGLKFMVYLQKENIIDESGMPKERFSAEFPKEGPSILRIQQVVRGDSAAYFCASSPPGLAGVSGELFFGEGSRLTVL.